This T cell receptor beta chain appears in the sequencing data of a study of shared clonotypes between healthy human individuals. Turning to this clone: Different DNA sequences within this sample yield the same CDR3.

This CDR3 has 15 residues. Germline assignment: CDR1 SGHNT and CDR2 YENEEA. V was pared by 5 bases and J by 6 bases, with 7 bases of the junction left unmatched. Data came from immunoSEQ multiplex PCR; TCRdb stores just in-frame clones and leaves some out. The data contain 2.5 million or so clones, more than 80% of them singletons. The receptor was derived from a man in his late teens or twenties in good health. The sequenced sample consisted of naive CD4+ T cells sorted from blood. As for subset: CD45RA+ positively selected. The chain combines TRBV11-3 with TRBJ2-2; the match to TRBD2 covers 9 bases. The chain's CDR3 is CASSPSGTGPGELFF. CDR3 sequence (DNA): TGTGCCAGCAGCCCTAGCGGGACTGGCCCCGGGGAGCTGTTTTTT.